The 15 T cell receptor beta chains below all came from one sample that was sequenced in a study of CD8+ T cells in alopecia areata. After isolation, RNA underwent reverse transcription to generate cDNA as the sequencing template. Sequencing was performed with immunoSEQ multiplex PCR; in TCRdb, only in-frame clones are kept and a portion is missing. The table has 160,000 or so clones, 65% to 75% seen once. Here the sequenced sample was CD8+ T cells sorted from blood, taken at week 0. The source of these receptors is a human donor with alopecia areata.

This chain joins TRBV30 and TRBJ2-1; 7 bases fit TRBD2. The V gene end was trimmed by 0 bases and the J gene end by 4 bases; junction bases not matched to a gene: 6. The CDR3 consists of 15 residues. CDR1 and CDR2 from the germline V gene are GTSNPN and SVGIG (reference sequence). DNA for the CDR3: TGTGCCTGGAGTGTAAGGCCTAGCGGTTACAATGAGCAGTTCTTC. It specifies CAWSVRPSGYNEQFF.

The gene calls are TRBV5-1 and TRBJ1-2; TRBD1 matches 8 bases. This CDR3 spans 15 amino acids. J was trimmed by 3 bases and V by 4 bases; bases with no gene match: 8. CDR1 and CDR2 (germline): SGHRS, YFSETQ. The CDR3 region has the DNA TGCGCCAGCAGCATTCTGGGACAGGCGGACTATGGCTACACCTTC. This codes for CASSILGQADYGYTF.

This clone was observed a single time. The chain couples TRBV30 to TRBJ1-5; D not resolved. Trimming stripped 0 bases from V and 4 bases from J, with 4 bases between. CDR1 and CDR2 from the germline V gene are GTSNPN and SVGIG (reference sequence). The CDR3 extends over 12 amino acids. The CDR3 loop reads CAWSVPNQPQHF. The CDR3 DNA reads as TGTGCCTGGAGTGTCCCAAATCAGCCCCAGCATTTT.

This clone was observed once. The chain links TRBV15 to TRBJ2-1; TRBD1 matches 8 bases. The ends lost 3 bases at V and 7 bases at J; junction bases unmatched: 14. In germline, CDR1 is LNHNV, CDR2 YYDKDF (reference sequence). This CDR3 comprises 17 residues. CDR3: CATSRTRTGSDGNEQFF. CDR3 in DNA: TGTGCCACCAGCAGGACAAGGACAGGGTCTGATGGGAATGAGCAGTTCTTC.

The table lists this clone with a count of one. V usage is TRBV25-1 and J usage is TRBJ1-5; D is perhaps TRBD1 (6 bases). V was shortened by 4 bases and J by 0 bases, with 10 bases between the two germline ends. This CDR3 has 15 amino acids. Germline V CDR1 and CDR2: MGHDK, SYGVNS. CDR3 protein: CASSAQGYSNQPQHF. The CDR3 nucleotides read TGTGCCAGCAGTGCCCAGGGGTATAGCAATCAGCCCCAGCATTTT.

J is TRBJ2-4 and V is TRBV15; maybe TRBD2 (5 bases). Between the trimmed V and J ends, which lost 0 bases and 6 bases, there was a span of 12 bases. The germline V gene encodes CDR1 LNHNV and CDR2 YYDKDF (reference sequence). The CDR3 extends over 15 amino acids. The CDR3 loop reads CATSRDPGYLNIQYF. CDR3 in DNA: TGTGCCACCAGCAGAGATCCGGGGTATCTAAACATTCAGTACTTC.

This clone turned up a few times. The rearrangement links TRBV27 to TRBJ1-2; 7 nucleotides agree with TRBD1. Germline CDR1 is MNHEY and CDR2 is SMNVEV (reference sequence). V shed 5 bases and J 6 bases; nucleotides not matched to a gene: 3. There are 12 residues in the CDR3. CDR3 DNA: TGTGCCAGCAGTCAGAGGGGGCATGGCTACACCTTC. Translated: CASSQRGHGYTF.

The chain is built from TRBV5-1 and TRBJ2-7, with D unresolved. Trimming left V 1 base short and J 5 bases short, with 16 bases between. The germline gives CDR1 SGHRS, CDR2 YFSETQ. The CDR3 length is 15 residues. CDR3 nucleotides: TGCGCCAGCAGCTTGCGGGCAGGAAGGGTCAACGAGCAGTACTTC. It is translated as CASSLRAGRVNEQYF. Variable domain in full (rest from reference TRBV5-1 and TRBJ2-7): KAGVTQTPRYLIKTRGQQVTLSCSPISGHRSVSWYQQTPGQGLQFLFEYFSETQRNKGNFPGRFSGRQFSNSRSEMNVSTLELGDSALYLCASSLRAGRVNEQYFGPGTRLTVT.

The V gene is TRBV2, the J gene TRBJ2-3; 8 bases agree with TRBD2. The CDR3 spans 15 residues. Germline V gene sequence: CDR1 SNHLY, CDR2 FYNNEI. Trimming at V came to 6 bases and at J to 2 bases, leaving 7 bases not matched to a gene. CDR3: CASRSGGDFTDTQYF. Here the CDR3 DNA reads TGTGCCAGCAGGAGCGGGGGAGATTTCACAGATACGCAGTATTTT.

The chain links TRBV30 to TRBJ1-5; 8 nucleotides align to TRBD1. Germline trimming cut 3 bases from V and 1 base from J; bases unmatched to any gene: 2. The CDR3 totals 14 residues. Germline values: CDR1 GTSNPN, CDR2 SVGIG (reference sequence). CDR3 in amino acids: CAWSYRGSNQPQHF. For the CDR3, the DNA is TGTGCCTGGAGCTACAGGGGGAGCAATCAGCCCCAGCATTTT.

The J gene is TRBJ2-1, the V gene TRBV30; TRBD1 matches at 10 bases. CDR3 length: 11 amino acids. Unmatched junction bases numbered 2, after V lost 3 bases and J lost 12 bases. Germline loops: CDR1 GTSNPN, CDR2 SVGIG (reference sequence). In nucleotides, the CDR3 is TGTGCCTGGAGGACAGGGGGCTTGCAGTTCTTC. This encodes CAWRTGGLQFF.

V and J are TRBV5-1 and TRBJ2-7; D might be TRBD2 (7 bases). The germline V and J ends were trimmed by 4 bases and 5 bases, with 16 bases remaining between them. Per germline, CDR1 SGHRS and CDR2 YFSETQ. The CDR3 totals 14 residues. In DNA, the CDR3 is TGCGCCAGCAGCGTTGCTGGGGGGGCCCACGAGCAGTACTTC. Translated, it gives CASSVAGGAHEQYF.

This clone has a handful of counts. The CDR3 DNA follows: TGTGCCAGCAGCCAAGACAGGCTAGCGGGGGGCCGGCACGCAGATACGCAGTATTTT. Encoded protein: CASSQDRLAGGRHADTQYF. The chain uses TRBV14 and TRBJ2-3, with 11 bases that match TRBD2. V shed 0 bases and J 4 bases; nucleotides not matched to a gene: 12. The CDR3 has 19 amino acids. Looked up from germline, CDR1 is SGHDN and CDR2 is FVKESK.

The V call is TRBV7-8, the J call TRBJ2-7; the D call may be TRBD1 or TRBD2 (5 bases each). This CDR3 has 13 amino acids. The V gene lost 4 bases and the J gene lost 3 bases, with 10 bases spanning the gap. CDR1 and CDR2 (germline): SGHVS, FQNEAQ. The DNA for the CDR3 is TGTGCCAGCAGCTGGGACGAAGGCTACGAGCAGTACTTC. Protein product: CASSWDEGYEQYF.

This rearrangement joins TRBV29-1 to TRBJ2-7, with D perhaps TRBD2 (6 bases). Germline V gene data show CDR1 as SQVTM and CDR2 as ANQGSEA. V was cut by 1 base and J by 7 bases, with 11 bases left in between. This CDR3 is built from 12 residues. The CDR3 protein is CSVEGLGGEQYF. DNA of the CDR3: TGCAGCGTTGAAGGATTGGGGGGAGAGCAGTACTTC.